Listed here are 3 T cell receptor beta chains from one sample, sequenced in a study of STAT5B mutations in CD4+ large granular lymphocyte leukemia. The protocol was immunoSEQ multiplex PCR, while the TCRdb copy is restricted to in-frame clones and leaves out a portion. Of roughly 40,000 clones in the sample, roughly four fifths were seen once. The sequenced material came from CD4+ T cells from blood buffy coats. The receptors were gathered from a human donor in good health.

In this sample, this clone turned up once. The gene calls are TRBV2 and TRBJ2-6; 7 nucleotides agree with TRBD1. V was clipped by 11 bases and J by 0 bases; unmatched bases: 7. Per the germline V gene, CDR1 is SNHLY and CDR2 is FYNNEI. This CDR3 comprises 15 residues. The chain's CDR3 is CAGRDSSSGANVLTF. The CDR3 region has the DNA TGTGCCGGTCGGGACAGTAGCTCTGGGGCCAACGTCCTGACTTTC. Variable domain in full (rest from reference TRBV2 and TRBJ2-6): EPEVTQTPSHQVTQMGQEVILRCVPISNHLYFYWYRQILGQKVEFLVSFYNNEISEKSEIFDDQFSVERPDGSNFTLKIRSTKLEDSAMYFCAGRDSSSGANVLTFGAGSRLTVL.

As DNA, the CDR3 is TGTGCTAGTGGTCTGGGACAGGGTAATGAAAAACTGTTTTTT. Translating it yields CASGLGQGNEKLFF. This chain links TRBV12-5 with TRBJ1-4, with 9 bases fitting TRBD1. With 5 bases clipped from V and 4 bases from J, the junction kept 2 bases outside the gene matches. Germline lookup yields CDR1 LGHNT and CDR2 FRNRAP. CDR3 length equals 14 residues.

The V and J genes are TRBV2 and TRBJ1-1; tentatively, D is TRBD1 (5 bases). V lost 8 bases to trimming and J lost 4 bases, with 20 bases between them. The CDR3 is 15 residues long. Germline V CDR1 and CDR2: SNHLY, FYNNEI. In DNA, the CDR3 is TGTGCCAGCTGTATACAGGTCACGGTAAGCACTGAAGCTTTCTTT. This gives the protein CASCIQVTVSTEAFF.